A selection of T cell receptor beta chains follows, all from one sample in a study of identical twins. A single record per CDR3 protein comes from TCRdb applying MiXCR to the 5' RACE reads. The sample has 500,000 to 550,000 distinct CDR3 sequences, about 20% seen once; the top ten hold around 0.9%. The data also belong to a second study, concerning T cells expressing NK-cell markers.

The source material was CD4+ T cells sorted from blood. The receptors were sampled from a woman aged 18-30 years in good health. Both conserved end residues are part of each CDR3. Each record gives: V gene, CDR3 length, clone size, D gene, J gene, CDR3 DNA, CDR3 protein. A D gene is named only where the DNA matches it firmly. A row's size may be missing; if present it is once, few, many or a size class.

TRBV20-1	15	-	TRBD1	TRBJ2-7	TGCAGTGCTAGAGATCCGGGGGACAGGGGAGACGAGCAGTACTTC	CSARDPGDRGDEQYF
TRBV12-3/TRBV12-4	13	few	-	TRBJ1-4	TGTGCCAGCACCGGACTGCTTAATGAAAAACTGTTTTTT	CASTGLLNEKLFF
TRBV20-1	10	-	-	TRBJ2-5	TGCAGTGCTATTAGGGAGACCCAGTACTTC	CSAIRETQYF
TRBV11-1	14	-	-	TRBJ1-2	TGTGCCAGCAGCTTAGCACCGGGAGGTGGGGGCTACACCTTC	CASSLAPGGGGYTF
TRBV12-3/TRBV12-4	13	few	TRBD1	TRBJ1-2	TGTGCCAGCGCCATAGGTGAGGGGGCCGGCTACACCTTC	CASAIGEGAGYTF
TRBV9	14	few	-	TRBJ1-2	TGTGCCAGCAGCGTAGTGAGGGCAGGGGAAGGCTACACCTTC	CASSVVRAGEGYTF
TRBV12-3/TRBV12-4	17	-	-	TRBJ2-1	TGTGCCAGCAGTTTAGCCCCAGGACAGAAATCCTACAATGAGCAGTTCTTC	CASSLAPGQKSYNEQFF
TRBV5-1	13	few	TRBD1	TRBJ2-2	TGCGCCAGCAGGGACAGGGAGACCGGGGAGCTGTTTTTT	CASRDRETGELFF
TRBV15	13	-	-	TRBJ2-1	TGTGCCACCAGCCTCGAAAAAGGGACGGAGCAGTTCTTC	CATSLEKGTEQFF
TRBV4-2	18	-	TRBD1	TRBJ2-3	TGTGCCAGCAGCCAAGAAGGGATGAGGACAGGGAACACAGATACGCAGTATTTT	CASSQEGMRTGNTDTQYF
TRBV5-1	14	many	-	TRBJ2-3	TGCGCCAGCAGCTTGGCCGGGGGCCGAGATACGCAGTATTTT	CASSLAGGRDTQYF
TRBV3-1	15	few	-	TRBJ1-5	TGTGCCAGCAGCCAAGTTCATTCTTTCGGACAGCCCCAGCATTTT	CASSQVHSFGQPQHF
TRBV30	13	few	TRBD1	TRBJ1-1	TGTGCCTGGAGTACCGACAGGGGGCTGGAAGCTTTCTTT	CAWSTDRGLEAFF
TRBV28	18	few	TRBD2	TRBJ2-3	TGTGCCAGCAGTTTTCCCTCCTTACGGGAGGGGGGCACAGATACGCAGTATTTT	CASSFPSLREGGTDTQYF
TRBV7-2	15	-	-	TRBJ2-3	TGTGCCAGCAGCCAATATGGCCCTAACTCTGTATCGCAGTATTTT	CASSQYGPNSVSQYF
TRBV20-1	13	-	-	TRBJ2-3	TGCAGTGCCCGACTACGAAGCACAGATACGCAGTATTTT	CSARLRSTDTQYF
TRBV20-1	14	-	TRBD2	TRBJ2-3	TGCAGTGCCTTTACTAGCGGGGGCACAGATACGCAGTATTTT	CSAFTSGGTDTQYF
TRBV5-1	14	-	TRBD1	TRBJ1-6	TGCGCCAGCAGCTTGACAGGGGAAAATTCACCCCTCCACTTT	CASSLTGENSPLHF